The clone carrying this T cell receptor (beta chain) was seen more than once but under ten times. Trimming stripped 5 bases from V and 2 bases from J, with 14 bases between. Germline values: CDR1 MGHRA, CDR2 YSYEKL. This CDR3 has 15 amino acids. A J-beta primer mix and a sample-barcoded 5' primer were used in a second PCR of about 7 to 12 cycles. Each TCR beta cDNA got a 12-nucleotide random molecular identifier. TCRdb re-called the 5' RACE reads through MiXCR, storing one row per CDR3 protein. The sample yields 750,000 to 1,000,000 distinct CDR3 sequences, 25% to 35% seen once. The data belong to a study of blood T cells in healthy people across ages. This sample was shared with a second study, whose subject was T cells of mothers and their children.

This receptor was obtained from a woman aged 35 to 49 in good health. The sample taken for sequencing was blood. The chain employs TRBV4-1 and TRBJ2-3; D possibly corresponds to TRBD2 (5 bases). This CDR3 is CASSKTGSDTDTQYF. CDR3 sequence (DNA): TGCGCCAGCAGCAAGACGGGTAGCGACACAGATACGCAGTATTTT.